This T cell receptor (beta chain) is from a study of blood T cell repertoires in COVID-19. CDR3 length equals 15 residues. The germline CDR1 and CDR2 sequences are SGHTA and FQGNSA. This table comes from immunoSEQ multiplex PCR, and its TCRdb copy is limited to in-frame clones, with some not included. The data hold around 250,000 clones, with around 86% observed a single time. This clone appeared a single time. This sequence originates from a man at least 80 years old with acute or convalescent COVID-19. The chain uses TRBV7-2 and TRBJ2-2, with 8 positions matching TRBD2. The sequencing sample was made of peripheral blood. CDR3 in DNA: TGTGCGAACGGCCAGCGGGGGTCGAACACCGGGGAGCTGTTTTTT. The encoded protein is CANGQRGSNTGELFF.